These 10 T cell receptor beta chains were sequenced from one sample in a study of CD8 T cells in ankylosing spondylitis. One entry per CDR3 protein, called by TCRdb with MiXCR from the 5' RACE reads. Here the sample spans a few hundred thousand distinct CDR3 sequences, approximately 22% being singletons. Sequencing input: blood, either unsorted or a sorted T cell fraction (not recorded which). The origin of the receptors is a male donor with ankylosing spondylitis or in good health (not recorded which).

In nucleotides, the CDR3 is TGTGCCAGCAGCTTAGCAGGGTCCGGGGAGCTGTTTTTT. Translated, it gives CASSLAGSGELFF. This chain joins TRBV7-8 and TRBJ2-2, with unresolved D. The V and J ends lost 0 bases and 6 bases respectively, with 5 bases between them. The V gene's germline CDR1 is SGHVS and CDR2 FQNEAQ. The CDR3 contains 13 residues.

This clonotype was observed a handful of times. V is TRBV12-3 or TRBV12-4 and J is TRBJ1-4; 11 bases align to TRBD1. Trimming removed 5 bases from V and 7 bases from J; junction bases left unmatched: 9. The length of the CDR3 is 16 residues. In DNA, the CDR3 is TGTGCCAGCAGTCGAAGGACAGGGGGCCGGGTTGAAAAACTGTTTTTT. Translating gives CASSRRTGGRVEKLFF.

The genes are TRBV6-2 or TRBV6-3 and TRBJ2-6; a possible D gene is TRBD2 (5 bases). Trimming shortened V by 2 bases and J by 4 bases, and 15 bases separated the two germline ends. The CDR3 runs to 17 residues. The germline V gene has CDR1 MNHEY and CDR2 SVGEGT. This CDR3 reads CASSYALAMAGANVLTF. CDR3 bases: TGTGCCAGCAGTTACGCTCTAGCTATGGCAGGGGCCAACGTCCTGACTTTC.

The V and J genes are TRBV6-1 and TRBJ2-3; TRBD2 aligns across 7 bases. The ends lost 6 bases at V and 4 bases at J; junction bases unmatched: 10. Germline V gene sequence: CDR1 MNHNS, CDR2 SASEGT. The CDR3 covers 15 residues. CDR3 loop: CASSPGLVGPDTQYF. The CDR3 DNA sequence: TGTGCCAGCAGCCCAGGACTAGTTGGGCCAGATACGCAGTATTTT.

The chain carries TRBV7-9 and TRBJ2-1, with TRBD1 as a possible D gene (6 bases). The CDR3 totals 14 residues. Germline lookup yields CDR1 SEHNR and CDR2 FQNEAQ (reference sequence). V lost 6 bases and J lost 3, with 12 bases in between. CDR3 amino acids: CASSTRDNYNEQFF. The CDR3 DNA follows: TGTGCCAGCAGTACCCGGGACAACTACAATGAGCAGTTCTTC. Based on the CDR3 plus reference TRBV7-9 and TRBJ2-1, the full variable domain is DTGVSQNPRHKITKRGQNVTFRCDPISEHNRLYWYRQTLGQGPEFLTYFQNEAQLEKSRLLSDRFSAERPKGSFSTLEIQRTEQGDSAMYLCASSTRDNYNEQFFGPGTRLTVL.

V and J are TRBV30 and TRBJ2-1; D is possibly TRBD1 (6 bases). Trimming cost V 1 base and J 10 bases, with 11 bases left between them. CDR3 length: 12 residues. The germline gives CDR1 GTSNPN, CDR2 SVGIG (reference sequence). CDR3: CAWSAGAGEQFF. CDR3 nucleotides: TGTGCCTGGAGTGCAGGGGCAGGGGAGCAGTTCTTC. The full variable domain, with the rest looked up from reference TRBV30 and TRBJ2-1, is SQTIHQWPATLVQPVGSPLSLECTVEGTSNPNLYWYRQAAGRGLQLLFYSVGIGQISSEVPQNLSASRPQDRQFILSSKKLLLSDSGFYLCAWSAGAGEQFFGPGTRLTVL.

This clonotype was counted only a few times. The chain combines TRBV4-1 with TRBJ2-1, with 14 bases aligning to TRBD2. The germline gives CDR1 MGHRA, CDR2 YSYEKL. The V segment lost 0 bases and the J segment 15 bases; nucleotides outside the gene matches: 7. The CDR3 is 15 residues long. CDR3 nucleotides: TGCGCCAGCAGCCAAGAAATCGGGACTAGCGGGGGTCTGTTCTTC. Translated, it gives CASSQEIGTSGGLFF.

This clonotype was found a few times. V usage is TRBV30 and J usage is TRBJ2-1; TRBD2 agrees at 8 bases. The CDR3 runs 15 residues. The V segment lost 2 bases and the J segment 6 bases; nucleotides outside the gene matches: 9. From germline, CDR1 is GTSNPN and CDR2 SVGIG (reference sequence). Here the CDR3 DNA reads TGTGCCTGGAGTAGTGGACTAGCTCCCGTCAATGAGCAGTTCTTC. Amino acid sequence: CAWSSGLAPVNEQFF.

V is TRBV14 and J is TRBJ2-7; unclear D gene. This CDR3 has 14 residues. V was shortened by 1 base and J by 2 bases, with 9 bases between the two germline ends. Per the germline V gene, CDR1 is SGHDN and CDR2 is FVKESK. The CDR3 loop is CASSQGAAPYEQYF. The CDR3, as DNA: TGTGCCAGCAGCCAAGGGGCGGCCCCCTACGAGCAGTACTTC. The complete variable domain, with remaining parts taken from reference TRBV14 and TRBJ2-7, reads EAGVTQFPSHSVIEKGQTVTLRCDPISGHDNLYWYRRVMGKEIKFLLHFVKESKQDESGMPNNRFLAERTGGTYSTLKVQPAELEDSGVYFCASSQGAAPYEQYFGPGTRLTVT.

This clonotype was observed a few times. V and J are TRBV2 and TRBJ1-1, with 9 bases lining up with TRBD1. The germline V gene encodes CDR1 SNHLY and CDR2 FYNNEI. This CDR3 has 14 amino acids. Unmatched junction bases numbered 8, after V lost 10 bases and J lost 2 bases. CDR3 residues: CANAGQGFNTEAFF. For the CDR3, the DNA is TGTGCCAACGCCGGACAGGGGTTCAACACTGAAGCTTTCTTT.